This T cell receptor (beta chain) was documented in a study of blood T cell repertoires in COVID-19. Background on the study: The origin of the acute and convalescent COVID-19 samples was the United States, Italy and Spain. Sources were T cells, B-cell-depleted T cells, or PBMCs; the material itself was cDNA or gDNA.

This CDR3 has 14 amino acids. Germline CDR1 MDHEN, CDR2 SYDVKM. V shed 6 bases, J shed 3 bases, and the junction held 5 bases outside the gene matches. Authors' methods: Estimates of nucleated cell counts were drawn from the amplification of reference gene primers. Measured with immunoSEQ multiplex PCR; TCRdb has only the in-frame clones, and not every one. V, J and clone size reflect that table, while D and trimming were determined from the DNA. This sample has 390,000 or so clones, with 90% found just once. This receptor was identified in a man younger than 35 with active or convalescent COVID-19. The rearrangement links TRBV28 to TRBJ1-2; 9 positions match TRBD1. Input material: peripheral blood. The CDR3 sequence is CASRGGDRDYGYTF. Written as DNA, the CDR3 is TGTGCCAGCAGGGGGGGGGACAGGGACTATGGCTACACCTTC.